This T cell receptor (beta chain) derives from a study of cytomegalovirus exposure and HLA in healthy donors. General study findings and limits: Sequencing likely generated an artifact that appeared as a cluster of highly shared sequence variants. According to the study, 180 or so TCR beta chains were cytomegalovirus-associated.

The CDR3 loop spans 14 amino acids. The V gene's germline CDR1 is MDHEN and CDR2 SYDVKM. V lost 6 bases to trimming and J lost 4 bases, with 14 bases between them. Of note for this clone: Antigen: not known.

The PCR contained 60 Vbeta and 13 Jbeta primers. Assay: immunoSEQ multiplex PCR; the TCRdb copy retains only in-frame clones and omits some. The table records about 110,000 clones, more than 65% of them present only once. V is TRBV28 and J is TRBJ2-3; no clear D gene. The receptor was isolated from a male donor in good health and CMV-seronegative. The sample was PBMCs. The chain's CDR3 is CASSPASRPDTQYF. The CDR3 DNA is TGTGCCAGCAGCCCCGCGTCCAGGCCAGATACGCAGTATTTT.